This T cell receptor beta chain was observed in a study of siplizumab effects on memory and regulatory T cells. Notes on this clone: Its antigen is undetermined.

Findings and limits, study-wide: Whether proliferating Tregs in siplizumab cultures suppress was not functionally confirmed. Siplizumab conditions gave an average of approximately 71% Treg-derived mappable alloreactive CD4+ clones, versus 26.9% for controls.

Only in-frame clones appear in the TCRdb table, and some are missing; sequencing was by immunoSEQ multiplex PCR. The sample yields roughly 100,000 clones, about 92% seen once. This clonotype originated in a human donor in good health. Sequencing was done on a sample of CD4+ T cells sorted from blood.

The CDR3 DNA sequence: TGTGCCTGGAGCCAACTAGCGGTCACAGATACGCAGTATTTT. This encodes CAWSQLAVTDTQYF. The chain uses TRBV30 and TRBJ2-3, with 8 bases aligning to TRBD2. V was pared by 3 bases and J by 2 bases, with 4 bases of the junction left unmatched. Germline V lookup: CDR1 GTSNPN, CDR2 SVGIG (reference sequence). This CDR3 is 14 amino acids long.